The 24 T cell receptor beta chains presented below share a single source sample, sequenced in a study of blood T cell repertoires in COVID-19. Clones were read by immunoSEQ multiplex PCR, and TCRdb kept only the in-frame ones, dropping some. This sample has around 300,000 clones; about nine tenths occur once, and the top ten carry roughly a tenth. The sequencing input was PBMCs or T cells enriched from blood (not recorded which). These TCRs come from a woman under 40 who had recovered from COVID-19.

About this clone itself: The same CDR3 is also encoded by other DNA sequences in this sample. The chain links TRBV3-1 (or the pseudogene TRBV3-2) to TRBJ2-1, with TRBD2 identical over 13 bases. The ends lost 4 bases at V and 9 bases at J; junction bases unmatched: 6. The V gene's germline CDR1 is LGHDT and CDR2 YNNKEL (reference sequence). The CDR3 sequence is 15 residues long. The CDR3 sequence is CASSPTSGRAGEQFF. The CDR3 DNA reads TGTGCCAGCAGCCCCACTAGCGGGAGGGCAGGTGAGCAGTTCTTC.

The chain employs TRBV2 and TRBJ2-7; 9 nucleotides align to TRBD2. Germline CDR1 and CDR2: SNHLY and FYNNEI. This CDR3 is 13 amino acids long. The trim removed 7 bases at V and 4 bases at J, leaving 5 bases unmatched. The CDR3 reads CASISGSEYEQYF. The CDR3 DNA reads TGTGCCAGCATTAGCGGGAGTGAGTACGAGCAGTACTTC.

The chain has TRBV4-1 and TRBJ2-6; 7 bases map to TRBD1. CDR1 is MGHRA and CDR2 is YSYEKL in the germline V gene. Germline trimming cut 3 bases from V and 4 bases from J; bases unmatched to any gene: 9. The CDR3 loop spans 17 amino acids. Written as DNA, the CDR3 is TGCGCCAGCAGCCAGGGCGGACAGGCGTCAGGGGCCAACGTCCTGACTTTC. Protein sequence: CASSQGGQASGANVLTF.

The chain is built from TRBV4-3 and TRBJ2-1; possibly TRBD2 for D (5 bases). Germline values: CDR1 LGHNA, CDR2 YSLEER. Trimming shortened V by 1 base and J by 5 bases, and 12 bases separated the two germline ends. This CDR3 has 15 amino acids. The CDR3 DNA follows: TGCGCCAGCAGCCAAGTCGAGGACTTTAACAATGAGCAGTTCTTC. Protein product: CASSQVEDFNNEQFF.

The chain recombines TRBV28 with TRBJ2-7; D might be TRBD1 (6 bases). Germline-derived CDR1 and CDR2 are MDHEN and SYDVKM. V was cut by 4 bases and J by 4 bases, with 17 bases left in between. The CDR3 length is 15 residues. The CDR3 DNA is TGTGCCAGCAGTTACCCCGGGACACCCAAATACGAGCAGTACTTC. Amino acid sequence: CASSYPGTPKYEQYF.

The chain is built from TRBV5-1 and TRBJ1-1, with 9 bases identical to TRBD1. CDR3 length equals 15 residues. From germline, CDR1 is SGHRS and CDR2 YFSETQ. Losses at the gene ends were 4 bases for V and 5 bases for J; bases not matched to a gene: 9. This CDR3 is CASSLQGAAVTEAFF. CDR3 bases: TGCGCCAGCAGCCTACAGGGGGCGGCGGTTACTGAAGCTTTCTTT.

To note about this clone: Other DNA sequences in this specimen translate into the identical CDR3. The chain joins TRBV18 to TRBJ1-4; tentatively, D is TRBD1 (5 bases). V lost 3 bases and J 5 bases, leaving 10 bases between the germline ends. Germline CDR1 reads KGHSH; CDR2 reads LQKENI. The CDR3 is 14 amino acids. The CDR3: CASSPTGGNEKLFF. Here the CDR3 DNA reads TGTGCCAGCTCACCGACGGGGGGAAATGAAAAACTGTTTTTT.

The chain is built from TRBV28 and TRBJ2-7; D is ambiguous. The V gene lost 6 bases and the J gene lost 3 bases, with 24 bases spanning the gap. CDR3 length: 17 residues. Germline CDR1 is MDHEN and CDR2 is SYDVKM. Here the CDR3 reads CASSPMIGSHRNYEQYF. Here the CDR3 DNA reads TGTGCCAGCAGCCCTATGATAGGTAGCCATAGAAACTACGAGCAGTACTTC. The variable domain in full, with the rest retrieved from reference TRBV28 and TRBJ2-7, is DVKVTQSSRYLVKRTGEKVFLECVQDMDHENMFWYRQDPGLGLRLIYFSYDVKMKEKGDIPEGYSVSREKKERFSLILESASTNQTSMYLCASSPMIGSHRNYEQYFGPGTRLTVT.

This chain joins TRBV25-1 and TRBJ2-3; D is perhaps TRBD2 (6 bases). In germline, CDR1 is MGHDK, CDR2 SYGVNS. The CDR3 length is 12 residues. Trimming left V 6 bases short and J 4 bases short, with 8 bases between. The CDR3 region has the DNA TGTGCCAGCAGACGGGGGTCAGATACGCAGTATTTT. This gives the protein CASRRGSDTQYF.

The genes are TRBV5-6 and TRBJ1-5; the match to TRBD1 covers 10 bases. CDR1 SGHDT and CDR2 YYEEEE come from the germline V gene. This CDR3 has 17 amino acids. The V and J ends lost 0 bases and 5 bases, in that order; junction bases with no gene match: 8. The CDR3 protein is CASSLVAGQGIYQPQHF. CDR3 DNA sequence: TGTGCCAGCAGCTTGGTGGCGGGACAGGGGATTTATCAGCCCCAGCATTTT.

This clone was picked up a small number of times. CDR3 sequence (DNA): TGTGCCAGCAGCCAAAAAGCGGGAGCCGGGGAGCTGTTTTTT. Translating it yields CASSQKAGAGELFF. This chain links TRBV11-3 with TRBJ2-2, with 8 bases fitting TRBD2. The CDR3 consists of 14 residues. V lost 5 bases, J lost 6 bases, and 5 bases stayed unmatched. Germline CDR1 is SGHNT and CDR2 is YENEEA.

The V gene is TRBV7-2, the J gene TRBJ2-5; no clear D. The CDR3 consists of 15 residues. Germline-derived CDR1 and CDR2 are SGHTA and FQGNSA. Trimming took off 5 bases at V and 1 base at J, with 14 bases between the two ends. Here the CDR3 DNA reads TGTGCCAGCAGCCCTTATCCAGGTACCCAAGAGACCCAGTACTTC. Amino acids: CASSPYPGTQETQYF.

The chain recombines TRBV4-1 with TRBJ1-4, with a weak D call TRBD1 (6 bases). The CDR3 loop spans 16 amino acids. The V gene lost 4 bases and the J gene lost 5 bases, with 17 bases spanning the gap. The V gene's germline CDR1 is MGHRA and CDR2 YSYEKL. The chain's CDR3 is CASSPSWGGLNEKLFF. CDR3 nucleotide sequence: TGCGCCAGCAGCCCGTCATGGGGGGGCCTCAATGAAAAACTGTTTTTT.

This chain joins TRBV16 and TRBJ1-1; D is possibly TRBD1 (5 bases). The CDR3 sequence is 15 residues long. V shed 0 bases and J shed 2 bases, with 10 bases lying between them. The germline CDR1 and CDR2 sequences are KGHSY and FQNENV. CDR3 amino acids: CASSQSLGGNTEAFF. CDR3 DNA: TGTGCCAGCAGCCAATCTCTGGGGGGAAACACTGAAGCTTTCTTT.

This sequence joins TRBV10-2 and TRBJ1-3, with no clear D. V lost 3 bases and J 3 bases, leaving 9 bases between the germline ends. The germline V gene encodes CDR1 WSHSY and CDR2 SAAADI. The CDR3 has 14 amino acids. The CDR3 DNA follows: TGCGCCAGCAGTGACCAGTACCTTGGAAACACCATATATTTT. The encoded protein is CASSDQYLGNTIYF.

The rearrangement joins TRBV29-1 to TRBJ1-1; no clear D gene. This CDR3 spans 14 amino acids. The V gene's germline CDR1 is SQVTM and CDR2 ANQGSEA. The germline V and J ends were trimmed by 0 bases and 1 base, with 9 bases remaining between them. CDR3 residues: CSVEESPENTEAFF. The CDR3 DNA is TGCAGCGTTGAAGAATCTCCAGAGAACACTGAAGCTTTCTTT.

The chain joins TRBV19 to TRBJ2-7; D unclear. Germline V lookup: CDR1 LNHDA, CDR2 SQIVND (reference sequence). This CDR3 is 13 amino acids long. Between the trimmed V and J ends, which lost 3 bases and 0 bases, there was a span of 6 bases. CDR3 region: CASSIKSSYEQYF. As DNA, the CDR3 is TGTGCCAGTAGTATCAAGAGCTCCTACGAGCAGTACTTC.

This chain links TRBV7-9 with TRBJ1-6; D unresolved. The germline V and J ends were trimmed by 3 bases and 3 bases, with 12 bases remaining between them. Germline CDR1 reads SEHNR; CDR2 reads FQNEAQ (reference sequence). The CDR3 covers 16 residues. The CDR3 bases are TGTGCCAGCAGCTTTGGTGAGAGCATCTATAATTCACCCCTCCACTTT. Protein product: CASSFGESIYNSPLHF. The whole variable domain, remainder taken from reference TRBV7-9 and TRBJ1-6, is DTGVSQNPRHKITKRGQNVTFRCDPISEHNRLYWYRQTLGQGPEFLTYFQNEAQLEKSRLLSDRFSAERPKGSFSTLEIQRTEQGDSAMYLCASSFGESIYNSPLHFGNGTRLTVT.

The chain recombines TRBV7-9 with TRBJ2-7; D possibly corresponds to TRBD1 (5 bases). The V end was cut by 2 bases, the J end by 2 bases, with 16 bases between. Per germline, CDR1 SEHNR and CDR2 FQNEAQ (reference sequence). The CDR3 is 16 residues long. The CDR3 DNA is TGTGCCAGCAGCTTAAGGGGAAGGCAGGGTCCCTACGAGCAGTACTTC. It encodes CASSLRGRQGPYEQYF.

This clone came up many times. The chain uses TRBV4-1 and TRBJ2-3, with D possibly being TRBD1 (5 bases). The V gene's germline CDR1 is MGHRA and CDR2 YSYEKL. The V end lost 0 bases, the J end lost 4 bases, and 11 bases lay between the germline ends. The CDR3 covers 15 residues. The CDR3 reads CASSQDSQGADTQYF. CDR3 DNA: TGCGCCAGCAGCCAAGATAGTCAGGGTGCAGATACGCAGTATTTT.

The V gene is TRBV18, the J gene TRBJ2-1; possible D gene TRBD2, 6 bases. V was cut by 6 bases and J by 0 bases, with 15 bases left in between. This CDR3 is built from 16 residues. Germline CDR1 is KGHSH and CDR2 is LQKENI. The CDR3 loop reads CASSPLADSSYNEQFF. The CDR3 coding sequence is TGTGCCAGCTCCCCCTTAGCGGATAGCTCCTACAATGAGCAGTTCTTC.

The rearrangement uses TRBV28 and TRBJ2-7; 13 bases line up with TRBD2. CDR3 length equals 17 residues. Losses at the gene ends were 3 bases for V and 3 bases for J; bases not matched to a gene: 8. Germline CDR1 reads MDHEN; CDR2 reads SYDVKM. The CDR3 DNA is TGTGCCAGCAGTTTTAAACTAGCGGGAGGGCGTTTCTACGAGCAGTACTTC. Translation gives CASSFKLAGGRFYEQYF.

The V call is TRBV7-3, the J call TRBJ2-1, with 12 nucleotides matching TRBD2. There are 17 residues in the CDR3. Trimming at V came to 0 bases and at J to 7 bases, leaving 7 bases not matched to a gene. The germline V gene encodes CDR1 SGHTA and CDR2 FQGTGA. This chain's CDR3 is CASSLTLTSGRINEQFF. The CDR3 DNA is TGTGCCAGCAGCTTAACCCTTACTAGCGGGAGGATTAATGAGCAGTTCTTC.

The V call is TRBV7-2, the J call TRBJ1-2, with D maybe TRBD1 (6 bases). Germline assignment: CDR1 SGHTA and CDR2 FQGNSA. V was pared by 1 base and J by 4 bases, with 10 bases between. The CDR3 is 14 residues long. The CDR3 is CASSLDRAGYGYTF. CDR3 in DNA: TGTGCCAGCAGCTTAGACAGGGCGGGCTATGGCTACACCTTC.